This TCR beta chain was captured by sequencing in a study of blood T cell repertoires in COVID-19. Method: immunoSEQ multiplex PCR; TCRdb's copy keeps in-frame clones and lacks some. This table holds tens of thousands of clones, 75% to 90% found once. The CDR3 runs 13 residues. The germline V gene has CDR1 SEHNR and CDR2 FQNEAQ (reference sequence). Between the trimmed V and J ends, which lost 5 bases and 7 bases, there was a span of 11 bases. The chain carries TRBV7-9 and TRBJ2-2; D ambiguous. The origin of this receptor is a man in his fifties or sixties with acute or convalescent COVID-19. The specimen sequenced was peripheral blood. The CDR3 DNA reads as TGTGCCAGCAGCCTAACCGTAGACGGGGAGCTGTTTTTT. It encodes CASSLTVDGELFF.